This T cell receptor beta chain was sequenced in a study of T-cell memory formation after mild COVID-19. The table lists this clonotype with many counts. One entry per CDR3 protein, called by TCRdb with MiXCR from the 5' RACE reads. The sample has 150,000 to 200,000 distinct CDR3 sequences, 11% seen once. Trimming left V 5 bases short and J 7 bases short, with 6 bases between. This CDR3 is 10 amino acids long. The germline CDR1 and CDR2 sequences are DFQATT and SNEGSKA (reference sequence). The TCR originated in a man aged 18 to 29 who had mild COVID-19 (a few samples of this study predate the infection). Cell type and time point are not known. The rearrangement links TRBV20-1 to TRBJ2-1, with D uncertain. The sample taken for sequencing was PBMCs or a T cell subset sorted from them (not recorded which). The CDR3 sequence is CSARLNEQFF. The CDR3, as DNA: TGCAGTGCTCGGTTGAATGAGCAGTTCTTC.